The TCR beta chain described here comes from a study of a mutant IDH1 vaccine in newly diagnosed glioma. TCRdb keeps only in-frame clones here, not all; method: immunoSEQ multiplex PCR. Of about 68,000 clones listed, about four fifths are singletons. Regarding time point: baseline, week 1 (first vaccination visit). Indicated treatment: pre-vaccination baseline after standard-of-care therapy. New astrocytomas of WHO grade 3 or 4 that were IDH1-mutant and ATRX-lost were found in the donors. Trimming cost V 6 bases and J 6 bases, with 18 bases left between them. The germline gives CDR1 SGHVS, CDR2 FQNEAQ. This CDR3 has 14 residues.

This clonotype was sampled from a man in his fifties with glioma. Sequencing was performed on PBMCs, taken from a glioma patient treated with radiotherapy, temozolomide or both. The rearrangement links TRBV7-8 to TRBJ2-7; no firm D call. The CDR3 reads CASSRYSRVFEQYF. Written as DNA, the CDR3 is TGTGCCAGCAGTAGATATTCAAGGGTCTTCGAGCAGTACTTC.